Below, 31 T cell receptor beta chains from the same sample are listed, as sequenced in a study of Ad26.COV2.S vaccination and SARS-CoV-2 variants. The treatment denotes: around 19 received Ad26.COV2.S at low or high dose, single or two shots; five or six received placebo; per-sample allocation not given. Samples came from day 63 after the first vaccine or placebo injection. Here immunoSEQ multiplex PCR was the method, and the copy in TCRdb shows in-frame clones only, minus some. The sample contains 350,000 to 550,000 clones, roughly nine tenths of which appear only once. The sequencing here drew on peripheral blood, taken in a trial of Ad26.COV2.S vaccine versus placebo. These receptors originate from a person aged 18-60 years who received the Ad26.COV2.S COVID-19 vaccine or a placebo.

This chain joins TRBV4-3 and TRBJ1-6, with 7 bases that match TRBD1. The J segment lost 8 bases and the V segment lost 2 bases, leaving 9 bases of the junction unmatched. The V gene's germline CDR1 is LGHNA and CDR2 YSLEER. CDR3 length: 16 amino acids. For the CDR3, the DNA is TGCGCCAGCAGCCAAATGACAGGGAGCCCCTATTCACCCCTCCACTTT. Its translation: CASSQMTGSPYSPLHF.

This chain links TRBV6-5 with TRBJ1-1; D is ambiguous. Trimming removed 4 bases from V and 0 bases from J, with 9 bases in between. Germline V gene sequence: CDR1 MNHEY, CDR2 SVGAGI. The CDR3 spans 14 residues. The chain's CDR3 is CASSSFVLNTEAFF. The CDR3 DNA sequence: TGTGCCAGCAGTTCTTTCGTCCTGAACACTGAAGCTTTCTTT.

This chain joins TRBV19 and TRBJ1-1; perhaps TRBD1 as D (6 bases). Germline loops: CDR1 LNHDA, CDR2 SQIVND (reference sequence). Trimming removed 4 bases from V and 2 bases from J, with 14 bases in between. The CDR3 is 15 amino acids. CDR3: CASSNLGGRNTEAFF. In DNA form, the CDR3 reads TGTGCCAGTAGTAATCTGGGGGGCAGAAACACTGAAGCTTTCTTT.

The chain couples TRBV5-1 to TRBJ1-2; D possibly corresponds to TRBD1 (5 bases). CDR1 and CDR2 (germline): SGHRS, YFSETQ. The CDR3 runs 14 residues. Between the trimmed V and J ends, which lost 0 bases and 8 bases, there was a span of 14 bases. The CDR3 DNA reads as TGCGCCAGCAGCTTGGTAGCGGGGGAGAAGGGCTACACCTTC. This translates into CASSLVAGEKGYTF.

This chain links TRBV19 with TRBJ1-5; D uncertain. The CDR3 length is 13 residues. CDR1 is LNHDA, CDR2 SQIVND, per germline (reference sequence). The CDR3 DNA sequence: TGTGGGCCCTGTGGCCAGCTCAATCAGCCCCAGCATTTT. Amino acid sequence: CGPCGQLNQPQHF.

This clone was seen once. The V call is TRBV6-6, the J call TRBJ1-2, with no clear D. Germline CDR1 is MNHNY and CDR2 is SVGAGI (reference sequence). The CDR3 runs 13 residues. V was pared by 4 bases and J by 3 bases, with 9 bases between. As DNA, the CDR3 is TGTGCCAGCAGTTTGGGGTCAGACTATGGCTACACCTTC. Its protein product is CASSLGSDYGYTF.

The chain has TRBV5-4 and TRBJ2-3, with D perhaps TRBD1 or TRBD2 (5 bases each). The V end lost 3 bases, the J end lost 0 bases, and 17 bases lay between the germline ends. Germline V gives CDR1 SGHNT, CDR2 YYREEE (reference sequence). The CDR3 contains 17 residues. CDR3 sequence (DNA): TGTGCCAGCAGCTACAAACTAGGGGAAGAGAGCACAGATACGCAGTATTTT. It specifies CASSYKLGEESTDTQYF. Full variable domain (outside the CDR3, taken from reference TRBV5-4 and TRBJ2-3): ETGVTQSPTHLIKTRGQQVTLRCSSQSGHNTVSWYQQALGQGPQFIFQYYREEENGRGNFPPRFSGLQFPNYSSELNVNALELDDSALYLCASSYKLGEESTDTQYFGPGTRLTVL.

V usage is TRBV7-2 and J usage is TRBJ1-2; D perhaps matches TRBD1 (6 bases). The CDR3 contains 16 residues. V dropped 2 bases and J dropped 1 base, with 14 bases sitting between them. Germline V gives CDR1 SGHTA, CDR2 FQGNSA. The CDR3: CASSLLWTAINYGYTF. CDR3 DNA: TGTGCCAGCAGCTTACTTTGGACAGCAATTAACTATGGCTACACCTTC.

This sequence joins TRBV12-1 and TRBJ2-7; the table gives TRBD1 as D, unverified against the DNA. TRBV12-1 is deemed a pseudogene. The CDR3 has 18 residues. The CDR3 DNA sequence: TGTGCCAAACAATCGTCCCACAGGTTCCCTACAAACCTCTACGAGCAGTACGTC. Encoded protein: CAKQSSHRFPTNLYEQYV.

V is TRBV5-1 and J is TRBJ2-7; a weak D match, TRBD1 (6 bases). V was trimmed by 0 bases and J by 3 bases, leaving 13 bases between them. Germline values: CDR1 SGHRS, CDR2 YFSETQ. The CDR3 is 15 amino acids. As DNA, the CDR3 is TGCGCCAGCAGCTTGGCGGCAGGGGCCCACTACGAGCAGTACTTC. It specifies CASSLAAGAHYEQYF.

This chain connects TRBV5-1 to TRBJ2-2, with D perhaps matching TRBD2 (5 bases). V lost 0 bases and J 5 bases, leaving 8 bases between the germline ends. Germline V gene sequence: CDR1 SGHRS, CDR2 YFSETQ. The CDR3 runs to 14 residues. CDR3 in amino acids: CASSLDPGTGELFF. In nucleotides, the CDR3 is TGCGCCAGCAGCTTGGACCCGGGGACCGGGGAGCTGTTTTTT.

The V and J genes are TRBV5-6 and TRBJ2-1; no firm D call. This CDR3 comprises 17 residues. Germline CDR1 and CDR2: SGHDT and YYEEEE. The V end was cut by 5 bases, the J end by 7 bases, with 25 bases between. CDR3: CASSSYHRASEDNEQFF. The CDR3 DNA sequence: TGTGCCAGCAGTTCTTATCACCGGGCCTCTGAAGATAATGAGCAGTTCTTC.

The rearrangement uses TRBV4-1 and TRBJ1-5; D not resolved. The CDR3 is made up of 19 amino acids. Germline-derived CDR1 and CDR2 are MGHRA and YSYEKL. V gave up 0 bases and J gave up 4 bases, with 22 bases separating them. The CDR3 nucleotides are TGCGCCAGCAGCCAAGACGAAACCGTCTTTGGGGAGGCGAATCAGCCCCAGCATTTT. Translating gives CASSQDETVFGEANQPQHF.

This chain connects TRBV12-3 or TRBV12-4 to TRBJ2-3; TRBD1 matches at 7 bases. V dropped 0 bases and J dropped 8; count of bases not matched to a gene: 2. The CDR3 has 13 amino acids. The CDR3 region is CASSLAPGGTQYF. CDR3 coding DNA: TGTGCCAGCAGTTTAGCCCCAGGGGGTACGCAGTATTTT.

The V and J genes are TRBV6-2 or TRBV6-3 and TRBJ2-1; the D gene is possibly TRBD2 (5 bases). Germline values: CDR1 MNHEY, CDR2 SVGEGT. The CDR3 is made up of 16 amino acids. The V and J ends lost 3 bases and 2 bases respectively, with 14 bases between them. The CDR3 DNA reads as TGTGCCAGCAGTTATCTTGTCGGGATCACCTACAATGAGCAGTTCTTC. Amino acid sequence: CASSYLVGITYNEQFF.

V gene TRBV18 combines with J gene TRBJ2-3, with no clear D. V shed 6 bases and J shed 4 bases, with 14 bases lying between them. The CDR3 length is 14 residues. Germline V lookup: CDR1 KGHSH, CDR2 LQKENI. The CDR3 nucleotides are TGTGCCAGCTCGCCCACAGATTCCGCAGATACGCAGTATTTT. This codes for CASSPTDSADTQYF.

This clone was seen once. The CDR3, as DNA: TGTGCCGCTGCGAGACAGGGAGGCACCGGGGAGCTGTTTTTT. This translates into CAAARQGGTGELFF. The V gene is TRBV19, the J gene TRBJ2-2; maybe TRBD1 (7 bases). In germline, CDR1 is LNHDA, CDR2 SQIVND (reference sequence). V lost 11 bases, J lost 4 bases, and 17 bases lay in between. The CDR3 runs to 14 residues. Full variable domain (missing parts from reference TRBV19 and TRBJ2-2): DGGITQSPKYLFRKEGQNVTLSCEQNLNHDAMYWYRQDPGQGLRLIYYSQIVNDFQKGDIAEGYSVSREKKESFPLTVTSAQKNPTAFYLCAAARQGGTGELFFGEGSRLTVL.

V and J are TRBV7-3 and TRBJ2-1; TRBD2 is a possible D gene (5 bases). V lost 1 base, J lost 10 bases, and 8 bases lay in between. The length of the CDR3 is 12 residues. Germline CDR1 is SGHTA and CDR2 is FQGTGA. This chain's CDR3 is CASSLMDSEQFF. The CDR3 region has the DNA TGTGCCAGCAGCTTAATGGACTCCGAGCAGTTCTTC.

V gene TRBV6-5 combines with J gene TRBJ2-7, with D uncertain. The CDR3 has 14 residues. With 4 bases removed from V and 0 bases from J, the gap between germline ends came to 10 bases. CDR1 is MNHEY and CDR2 is SVGAGI in the germline V gene. For the CDR3, the DNA is TGTGCCAGCAGTTTCGTGGCGGCCTCCTACGAGCAGTACTTC. Amino acid sequence: CASSFVAASYEQYF.

This clone was found a few times. The chain employs TRBV12-2 and TRBJ2-3; TRBD2 was called by the table and not checked on the DNA. TRBV12-2 is recorded as a pseudogene. This CDR3 is built from 16 residues. CDR3 nucleotides: TGTGCAAGTCGCTCCATTAGCGGGGAGGAGGTAGATACGCAGTATTTT. Translated, it gives CASRSISGEEVDTQYF.

This rearrangement joins TRBV28 to TRBJ2-2; D might be TRBD2 (5 bases). This CDR3 spans 14 amino acids. Trimming shortened V by 3 bases and J by 2 bases, and 7 bases separated the two germline ends. Germline V lookup: CDR1 MDHEN, CDR2 SYDVKM. The CDR3 DNA sequence: TGTGCCAGCAGTTTTGAGGGCAACACCGGGGAGCTGTTTTTT. Amino acid sequence: CASSFEGNTGELFF.

J is TRBJ2-6 and V is TRBV5-1; D ambiguous. V was clipped by 2 bases and J by 0 bases, with 12 bases between them. Germline loops: CDR1 SGHRS, CDR2 YFSETQ. The CDR3 length is 17 residues. CDR3: CASSFTPNRSGANVLTF. DNA of the CDR3: TGCGCCAGCAGCTTCACACCAAACCGCTCTGGGGCCAACGTCCTGACTTTC.

The CDR3 DNA is TGCGCCAGCAGACCAACCCCACAGGGCTCTCATTCACCCCTCCACTTT. It specifies CASRPTPQGSHSPLHF. The chain carries TRBV5-1 and TRBJ1-6; tentative D call: TRBD1 (6 bases). Germline CDR1 and CDR2: SGHRS and YFSETQ. Trimming cost V 5 bases and J 8 bases, with 20 bases left between them. This CDR3 contains 16 residues.

The chain uses TRBV5-4 and TRBJ2-7, with TRBD1 identical over 7 bases. Germline CDR1 and CDR2: SGHNT and YYREEE (reference sequence). CDR3 length: 15 residues. The ends lost 2 bases at V and 3 bases at J; junction bases unmatched: 8. This chain's CDR3 is CASSLPGQSVYEQYF. The CDR3 coding sequence is TGTGCCAGCAGCTTACCGGGACAGTCAGTCTACGAGCAGTACTTC.

This chain connects TRBV7-2 to TRBJ2-7; 10 bases line up with TRBD2. Germline V CDR1 and CDR2: SGHTA, FQGNSA. After removal of 4 bases from V and 0 bases from J, the junction contained 3 bases not matched to a gene. The CDR3 consists of 15 residues. CDR3 nucleotide sequence: TGTGCCAGCAGCTGGGCTAGCGGGAGCTCCTACGAGCAGTACGTC. Protein sequence: CASSWASGSSYEQYV.

The rearrangement uses TRBV19 and TRBJ1-1, with D perhaps matching TRBD1 (6 bases). V lost 8 bases and J 0 bases, leaving 13 bases between the germline ends. Germline V gene lookup returns CDR1 LNHDA and CDR2 SQIVND (reference sequence). The CDR3 has 14 residues. The CDR3 nucleotides read TGTGCCAGTCTCAACAGGGCCTTGAACACTGAAGCTTTCTTT. It specifies CASLNRALNTEAFF.

The chain employs TRBV10-3 and TRBJ2-7; D remains ambiguous. Trimming cost V 6 bases and J 2 bases, with 14 bases left between them. The CDR3 length is 14 residues. CDR1 ENHRY and CDR2 SYGVKD come from the germline V gene. The CDR3 sequence: CAIRGVGSTYEQYF. The CDR3 DNA sequence: TGTGCCATCAGGGGCGTGGGTTCAACCTACGAGCAGTACTTC.

The rearrangement uses TRBV24-1 and TRBJ2-1; 7 nucleotides line up with TRBD2. The CDR3 runs 17 residues. Germline assignment: CDR1 KGHDR and CDR2 SFDVKD. J gave up 9 bases and V 1 base, and 14 bases lay outside the gene matches. CDR3 coding DNA: TGTGCCACCAGTGATTTTGAGCGGGATACCTTTGAGCCTGAGCAGTTCTTC. It specifies CATSDFERDTFEPEQFF.

The chain uses TRBV3-1 (or the pseudogene TRBV3-2) and TRBJ1-4, with a tentative D call TRBD1 (5 bases). CDR1 is LGHDT, CDR2 YNNKEL, per germline (reference sequence). This CDR3 comprises 14 residues. With 4 bases removed from V and 4 bases from J, the gap between germline ends came to 10 bases. The CDR3 loop reads CASSLGARNEKLFF. CDR3 nucleotides: TGTGCCAGCAGCCTAGGGGCTCGTAATGAAAAACTGTTTTTT.

CDR3 bases: TGTGCCAGCAGCTTCCAACGGTACACTGAAGCTTTCTTT. It encodes CASSFQRYTEAFF. This chain connects TRBV7-9 to TRBJ1-1; D unclear. V gave up 3 bases and J gave up 3 bases, with 8 bases separating them. The CDR3 length is 13 residues. Germline assignment: CDR1 SEHNR and CDR2 FQNEAQ (reference sequence).

V usage is TRBV5-1 and J usage is TRBJ2-1; TRBD2 agrees at 10 bases. CDR1 and CDR2 from the germline V gene are SGHRS and YFSETQ. J lost 6 bases, V lost 4 bases, and 7 bases had no gene match. The CDR3 consists of 15 residues. CDR3 sequence reads: CASSRGSGGVNEQFF. In nucleotides, the CDR3 is TGCGCCAGCAGCCGCGGCAGCGGGGGGGTCAATGAGCAGTTCTTC.